The clone carrying this TCR beta chain occurred once. This entry belongs to a study of blood T cell repertoires in COVID-19. Study as a whole: Both acute and convalescent COVID-19 samples were obtained from the United States, Italy and Spain. T cells, B-cell-depleted T cells, or PBMCs provided the cDNA or gDNA that served as material.

The table came from immunoSEQ multiplex PCR; TCRdb's copy has only in-frame clones and leaves some out. The sample includes under 250,000 clones, around 80% of them seen just once. Trimming removed 5 bases from V and 7 bases from J, with 20 bases in between. Germline V gene sequence: CDR1 GTSNPN, CDR2 SVGIG (reference sequence). The CDR3 contains 14 residues. This chain uses TRBV30 with TRBJ1-2; TRBD1 is a possible D gene (6 bases). The sequence came from a man in his forties or fifties with active or convalescent COVID-19. The sequencing input was peripheral blood. The CDR3 coding sequence is TGTGCCTGGGGGGGACAATTGACAGAGGGTGGCTACACCTTC. This translates into CAWGGQLTEGGYTF.